Listed here is a single TCR beta chain. Here immunoSEQ multiplex PCR was the method, and the copy in TCRdb shows in-frame clones only, minus some. The data contain 120,000 to 150,000 clones, 85% to 95% of them seen just once; the ten biggest clones take up around 14%. This specimen belongs to a study of control samples from healthy donors and cancer patients. Germline V gene sequence: CDR1 MNHEY, CDR2 SVGAGI. There are 13 residues in the CDR3. V lost 6 bases, J lost 2 bases, and 10 bases lay in between. The rearrangement links TRBV6-5 to TRBJ1-2; D call uncertain. The sample consisted of blood. This clonotype was sampled from a man between 40 and 49 years old in good health. The CDR3 DNA reads TGTGCCAGCAGGGAGCTGTCCAACTATGGCTACACCTTC. Translating it yields CASRELSNYGYTF.